The present T cell receptor (beta chain) was sequenced within a study of blood T cell repertoires in COVID-19 (dated by TCRdb to the early 2020s). General notes on the study: Collaborator samples came from the United States, Italy and Spain and covered acute and convalescent phases of COVID-19. The prospective study material was composed of cDNA or gDNA derived from T cells, B-cell-depleted T cells, or PBMCs. The dataset comprised deeply sampled blood TCRbeta repertoires from subjects exposed to, actively infected with, or recovered from COVID-19. The repertoires were released in a freely available public database intended as a resource for research on the immune response to SARS-CoV-2. The samples were drawn from two sources: the first 160 participants of the ongoing ImmuneRACE study, and fewer than 1,500 subjects contributed by 6 global collaborators. A de-identified subject ID, COVID-19 status, age in years and sex were almost always included in the sample metadata. Where HLA class I and class II types were available, the types were taken from metadata supplied by the sample provider, not from assay-based typing. Results the study describes overall, beyond this receptor: How much clinical and demographic metadata was included differed by source and by participant, and the metadata was provided uncurated.

Concerning this clone itself: Its antigen specificity is not known. No per-base quality is available; no much larger clone lies one base away.

Whole blood was collected in K2EDTA tubes by collaborating institutions according to the institutions' own protocols. For TCRbeta analysis, collaborators shipped samples in one of three forms: frozen whole blood, isolated PBMCs, or DNA extracted from either of those sample types. The immunoSEQ Assay, a bias-controlled multiplex PCR, was used to amplify TCRbeta CDR3 regions from genomic DNA. In the paper's pipeline: The number of nucleated cells in each sample was estimated from the amplification of reference gene primers within the assay. To quantify the absolute abundance of each unique TCRbeta CDR3 rearrangement, sequence reads were collapsed and filtered. Productive Simpson clonality was computed per sample as the square root of Simpson's diversity index over productive rearrangements. Held by TCRdb, this immuneACCESS table contains in-frame sequences only and omits some clones. Under half of the omission traces to an unresolved V gene where checked; the cause of the rest is unknown. V, J and clone size are taken as reported in that table, and D and trimming were inferred from the DNA itself. The sample table shows some 300,000 clones, and roughly 86% are seen once. The ten largest make up 1.3% of the sample.

What was sequenced was peripheral blood. The sequence was collected from a man between 65 and 85 years old with acute or convalescent COVID-19.

The CDR3 has the sequence CASSLDRSTDTQYF. The sequenced DNA is TGTGCCAGCAGCTTAGACAGGAGCACAGATACGCAGTATTTT. The rearranged chain carries TRBV7-2 and TRBJ2-3; TRBD1 is possibly the D segment (5 matching bases). The cysteine opens and the phenylalanine closes a CDR3 of 14 amino acids. The read is trimmed to its CDR3 DNA, 42 bases read in frame from base 1. V and J are truncated by 1 base and 0 bases respectively, leaving an intervening sequence of 5 bases. Looking up the germline V gene yields CDR1 SGHTA and CDR2 FQGNSA.